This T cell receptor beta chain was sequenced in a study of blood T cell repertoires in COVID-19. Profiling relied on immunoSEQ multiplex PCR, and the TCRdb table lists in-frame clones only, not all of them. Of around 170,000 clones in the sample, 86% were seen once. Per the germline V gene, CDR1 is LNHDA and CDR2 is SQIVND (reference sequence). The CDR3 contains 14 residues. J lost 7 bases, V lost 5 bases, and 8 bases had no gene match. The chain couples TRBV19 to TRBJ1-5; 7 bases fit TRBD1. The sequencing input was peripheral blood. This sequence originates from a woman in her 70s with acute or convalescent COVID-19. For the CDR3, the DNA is TGTGCCAGTAGTTTTTTGGACAGGAACCAGCCCCAGCATTTT. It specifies CASSFLDRNQPQHF.